These 8 T cell receptor beta chains originate from one sample sequenced in a study of T cell responses to AZD1222 COVID-19 vaccine. This table comes from immunoSEQ multiplex PCR, and its TCRdb copy is limited to in-frame clones, with some not included. The data contain some 94,000 clones, 89% of them singletons. Source: peripheral blood, taken 28 days after the second AZD1222 dose. The source is an adult who received the AZD1222 COVID-19 vaccine.

This chain connects TRBV28 to TRBJ2-7; the match to TRBD1 covers 8 bases. Trimming cost V 5 bases and J 0 bases; bases outside gene matches: 18. The CDR3 runs 19 residues. Germline lookup yields CDR1 MDHEN and CDR2 SYDVKM. CDR3 loop: CASSNTRTGLGKSSYEQYF. As DNA, the CDR3 is TGTGCCAGCAGTAACACACGGACAGGGCTGGGCAAGAGCTCCTACGAGCAGTACTTC.

The genes are TRBV19 and TRBJ2-3; D unresolved. Between the trimmed V and J ends, which lost 6 bases and 5 bases, there was a span of 3 bases. Germline lookup yields CDR1 LNHDA and CDR2 SQIVND (reference sequence). The CDR3 covers 10 residues. This CDR3 is CASRGDTQYF. The CDR3, as DNA: TGTGCCAGTAGGGGAGATACGCAGTATTTT.

The chain is built from TRBV29-1 and TRBJ2-7, with D tentatively TRBD1 (6 bases). Germline lookup yields CDR1 SQVTM and CDR2 ANQGSEA. V lost 5 bases and J 0 bases, leaving 14 bases between the germline ends. The CDR3 covers 14 residues. The DNA of the CDR3 is TGCAGCGTTTTCGGGACAAATAACTCCTACGAGCAGTACTTC. It is translated as CSVFGTNNSYEQYF.

This CDR3 reads CASSIAGISYEQYF. CDR3 DNA sequence: TGTGCCAGTAGTATCGCCGGGATCTCCTACGAGCAGTACTTC. The rearrangement uses TRBV19 and TRBJ2-7; D might be TRBD2 (5 bases). Trimming removed 3 bases at V and 0 bases at J, with 9 bases between. The CDR3 runs to 14 residues. Germline assignment: CDR1 LNHDA and CDR2 SQIVND (reference sequence).

J is TRBJ1-4 and V is TRBV5-1, with TRBD1 matching over 11 bases. V shed 0 bases, J shed 7 bases, and the junction held 2 bases outside the gene matches. CDR3 length: 15 amino acids. From germline, CDR1 is SGHRS and CDR2 YFSETQ. The CDR3 loop is CASSLGTGGGEKLFF. CDR3 nucleotide sequence: TGCGCCAGCAGCTTGGGGACAGGGGGCGGTGAAAAACTGTTTTTT.

The chain combines TRBV19 with TRBJ1-6; a weak D match, TRBD1 (6 bases). Germline CDR1 reads LNHDA; CDR2 reads SQIVND (reference sequence). V lost 3 bases to trimming and J lost 6 bases, with 18 bases between them. The CDR3 covers 17 residues. This CDR3 is CASSILGRGALNSPLHF. The CDR3 bases are TGTGCCAGTAGTATTCTGGGCAGGGGCGCTCTTAATTCACCCCTCCACTTT.

The chain links TRBV5-6 to TRBJ1-2; 9 nucleotides agree with TRBD1. Germline trimming cut 0 bases from V and 6 bases from J; bases unmatched to any gene: 6. The CDR3 runs to 15 residues. Germline V gene lookup returns CDR1 SGHDT and CDR2 YYEEEE. CDR3 nucleotide sequence: TGTGCCAGCAGCTTGGTGGGGACAGGGTGGAATGGCTACACCTTC. Its translation is CASSLVGTGWNGYTF.

This chain links TRBV5-1 with TRBJ2-3, with D unresolved. The germline V and J ends were trimmed by 4 bases and 4 bases, with 7 bases remaining between them. CDR1 and CDR2 from the germline V gene are SGHRS and YFSETQ. CDR3 length: 12 amino acids. The CDR3: CASSPPADTQYF. In nucleotides, the CDR3 is TGCGCCAGCAGCCCCCCCGCAGATACGCAGTATTTT. The full variable domain, with the rest looked up from reference TRBV5-1 and TRBJ2-3, is KAGVTQTPRYLIKTRGQQVTLSCSPISGHRSVSWYQQTPGQGLQFLFEYFSETQRNKGNFPGRFSGRQFSNSRSEMNVSTLELGDSALYLCASSPPADTQYFGPGTRLTVL.